This TCR beta chain emerged from a study of PD-L1 blockade in urothelial cancer. Repertoires were generated with immunoSEQ multiplex PCR, while TCRdb's copy carries only in-frame clones and drops some. The sample lists around 130,000 clones; about 81% were seen once. V gave up 0 bases and J gave up 0 bases; unmatched junction bases: 3. From germline, CDR1 is SGDLS and CDR2 YYNGEE. There are 15 residues in the CDR3. This clone has just one count. Noted time point: pretreatment peripheral blood. The receptor was derived from a man aged 50 or older with urothelial cancer. The chain employs TRBV9 and TRBJ2-7; 7 bases match TRBD1. The sample in question was PBMCs, obtained around atezolizumab (anti-PD-L1) treatment. The CDR3 region has the DNA TGTGCCAGCAGCGTAGACAGGGGACCCTCCTACGAGCAGTACTTC. Its protein is CASSVDRGPSYEQYF.